This paragraph reports one T cell receptor beta chain. Sequencing used immunoSEQ multiplex PCR; TCRdb keeps in-frame clones, though not all of them. The sample totals tens of thousands of clones; its top ten clones hold 2.7%. The entry originates in a study of T cells in women clearing cervical HPV infection. The sequenced sample was blood buffy coat. This clonotype originated in a woman between 18 and 75 years old with a cervical HPV16 infection that either progressed to CIN3+ or cleared (not recorded which).

CDR3 DNA, as far as it was read: TGTGCCAGCCGAAGGTGGAGGGGGCTCAACTATGGC. Translation gives CASRRWRGLNYG. The entire CDR3 reads CASRRWRGLNYGYTF. The genes are TRBV5-6 and TRBJ1-2; TRBD1 agrees at 7 bases. The read finishes 3 residues shy of the CDR3 end, and the germline J gene is used to complete it. V was clipped by 7 bases and J by 2 bases; unmatched bases: 11. CDR1 and CDR2 from the germline V gene are SGHDT and YYEEEE. The length of the CDR3 is 15 residues. Full variable domain (outside the CDR3, taken from reference TRBV5-6 and TRBJ1-2): DAGVTQSPTHLIKTRGQQVTLRCSPKSGHDTVSWYQQALGQGPQFIFQYYEEEERQRGNFPDRFSGHQFPNYSSELNVNALLLGDSALYLCASRRWRGLNYGYTFGSGTRLTVV.